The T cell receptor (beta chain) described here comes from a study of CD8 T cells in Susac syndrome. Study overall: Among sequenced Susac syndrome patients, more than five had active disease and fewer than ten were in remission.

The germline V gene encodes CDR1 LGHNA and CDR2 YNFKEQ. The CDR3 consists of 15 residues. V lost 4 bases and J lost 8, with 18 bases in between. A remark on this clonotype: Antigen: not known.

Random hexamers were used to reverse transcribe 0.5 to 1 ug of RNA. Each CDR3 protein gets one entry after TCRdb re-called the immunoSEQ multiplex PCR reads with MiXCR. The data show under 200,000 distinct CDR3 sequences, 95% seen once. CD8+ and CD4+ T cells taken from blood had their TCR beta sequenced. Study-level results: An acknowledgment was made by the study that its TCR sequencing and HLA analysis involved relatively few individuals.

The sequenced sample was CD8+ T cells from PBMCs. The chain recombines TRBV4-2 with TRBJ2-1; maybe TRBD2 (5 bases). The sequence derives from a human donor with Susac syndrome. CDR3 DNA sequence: TGTGCCAGCAGCCTCGACCCGAAACTAGGCCATGAGCAGTTCTTC. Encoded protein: CASSLDPKLGHEQFF.